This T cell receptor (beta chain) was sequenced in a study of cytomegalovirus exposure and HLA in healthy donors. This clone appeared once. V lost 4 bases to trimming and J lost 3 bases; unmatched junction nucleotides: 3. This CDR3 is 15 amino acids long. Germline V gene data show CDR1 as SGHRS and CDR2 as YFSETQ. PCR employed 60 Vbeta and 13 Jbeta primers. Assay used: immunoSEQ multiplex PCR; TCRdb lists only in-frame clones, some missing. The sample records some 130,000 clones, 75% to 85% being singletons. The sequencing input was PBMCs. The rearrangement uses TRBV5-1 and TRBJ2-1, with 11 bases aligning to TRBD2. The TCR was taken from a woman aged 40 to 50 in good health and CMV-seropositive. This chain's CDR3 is CASSPGLADYNEQFF. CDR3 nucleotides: TGCGCCAGCAGCCCGGGACTAGCGGACTACAATGAGCAGTTCTTC.